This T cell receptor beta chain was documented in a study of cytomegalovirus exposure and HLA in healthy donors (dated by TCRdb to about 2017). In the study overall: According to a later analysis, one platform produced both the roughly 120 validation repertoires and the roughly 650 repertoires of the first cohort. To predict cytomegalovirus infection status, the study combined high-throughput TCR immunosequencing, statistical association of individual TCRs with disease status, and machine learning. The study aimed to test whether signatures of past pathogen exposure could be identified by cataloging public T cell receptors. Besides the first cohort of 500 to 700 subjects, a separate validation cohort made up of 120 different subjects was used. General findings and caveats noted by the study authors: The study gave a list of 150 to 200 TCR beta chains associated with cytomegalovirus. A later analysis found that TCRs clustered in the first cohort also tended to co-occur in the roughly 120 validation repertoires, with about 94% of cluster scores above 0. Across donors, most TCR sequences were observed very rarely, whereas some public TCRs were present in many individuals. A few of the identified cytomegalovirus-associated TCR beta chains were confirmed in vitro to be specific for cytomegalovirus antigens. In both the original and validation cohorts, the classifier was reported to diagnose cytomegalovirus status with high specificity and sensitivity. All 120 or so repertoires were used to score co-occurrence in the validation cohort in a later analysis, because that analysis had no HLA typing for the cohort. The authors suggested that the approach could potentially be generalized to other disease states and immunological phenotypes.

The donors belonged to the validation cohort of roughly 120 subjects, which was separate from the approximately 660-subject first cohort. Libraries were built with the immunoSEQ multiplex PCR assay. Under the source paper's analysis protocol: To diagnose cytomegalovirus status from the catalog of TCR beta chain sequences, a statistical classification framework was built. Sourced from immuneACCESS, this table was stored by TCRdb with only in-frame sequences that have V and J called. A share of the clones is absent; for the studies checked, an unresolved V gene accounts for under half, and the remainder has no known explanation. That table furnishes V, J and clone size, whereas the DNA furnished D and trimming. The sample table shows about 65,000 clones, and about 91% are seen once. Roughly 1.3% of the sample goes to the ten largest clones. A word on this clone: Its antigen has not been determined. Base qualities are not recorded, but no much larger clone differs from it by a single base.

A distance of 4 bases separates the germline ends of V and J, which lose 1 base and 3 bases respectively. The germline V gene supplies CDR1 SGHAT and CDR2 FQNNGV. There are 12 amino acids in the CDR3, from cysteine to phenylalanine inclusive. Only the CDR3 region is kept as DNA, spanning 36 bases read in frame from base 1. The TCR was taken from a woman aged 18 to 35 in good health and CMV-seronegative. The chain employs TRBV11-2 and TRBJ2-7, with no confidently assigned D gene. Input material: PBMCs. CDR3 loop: CASSLGSYEQYF. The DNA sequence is TGTGCCAGCAGCTTAGGTAGCTACGAGCAGTACTTC.